This TCR beta chain was documented in a study of identical twins. TCRdb ran MiXCR on the 5' RACE reads and lists one entry per CDR3 protein. Altogether hundreds of thousands of distinct CDR3 sequences are present, around 20% being singletons, with the ten largest covering approximately 4.3%. Study-level points and caveats: Some out-of-frame alpha sequences were shared by twins, and these showed excess low generation probability.

Turning to this clonotype: Its specificity is not known.

The CDR3 spans 17 residues. CDR1 and CDR2 (germline): SGHTA, FQGNSA. Trimming shortened V by 2 bases and J by 0 bases, and 14 bases separated the two germline ends. This sample was also put to use in a study of T cells expressing NK-cell markers. That source notes: Four of the donors also had these clonotypes leading their CD3+CD56-NKG2C+ fraction.

The receptor was derived from a woman aged 18-30 years in good health. The sequenced sample was PBMCs. The gene calls are TRBV7-2 and TRBJ2-1; TRBD2 might be the D (6 bases). This CDR3 reads CASSLFWRDSSYNEQFF. CDR3 coding DNA: TGTGCCAGCAGCTTATTTTGGCGGGACTCCTCCTACAATGAGCAGTTCTTC.